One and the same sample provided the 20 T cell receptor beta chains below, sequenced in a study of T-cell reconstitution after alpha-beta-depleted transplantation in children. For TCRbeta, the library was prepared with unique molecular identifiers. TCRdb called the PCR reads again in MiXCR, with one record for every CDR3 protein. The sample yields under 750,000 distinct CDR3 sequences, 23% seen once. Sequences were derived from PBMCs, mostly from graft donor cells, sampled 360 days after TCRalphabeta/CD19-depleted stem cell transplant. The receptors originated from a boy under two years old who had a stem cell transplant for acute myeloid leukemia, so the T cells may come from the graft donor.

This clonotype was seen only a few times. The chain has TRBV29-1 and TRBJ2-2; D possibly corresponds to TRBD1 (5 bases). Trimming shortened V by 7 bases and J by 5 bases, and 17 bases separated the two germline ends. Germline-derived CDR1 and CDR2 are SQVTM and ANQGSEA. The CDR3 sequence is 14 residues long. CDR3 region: CSAHGQGRTGELFF. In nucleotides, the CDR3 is TGCAGCGCCCATGGGCAGGGAAGGACCGGGGAGCTGTTTTTT.

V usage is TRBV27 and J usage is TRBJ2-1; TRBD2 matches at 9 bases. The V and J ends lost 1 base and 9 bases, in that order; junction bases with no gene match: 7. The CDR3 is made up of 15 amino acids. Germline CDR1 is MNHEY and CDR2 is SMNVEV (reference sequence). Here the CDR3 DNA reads TGTGCCAGCAGTTTATGGGTTAGCGGGGGAGGTGAGCAGTTCTTC. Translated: CASSLWVSGGGEQFF.

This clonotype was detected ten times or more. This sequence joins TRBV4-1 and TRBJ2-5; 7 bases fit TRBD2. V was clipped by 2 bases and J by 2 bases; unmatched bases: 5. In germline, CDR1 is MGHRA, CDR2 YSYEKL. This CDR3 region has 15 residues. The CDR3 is CASSQTEREQETQYF. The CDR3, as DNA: TGCGCCAGCAGCCAAACTGAGCGGGAACAAGAGACCCAGTACTTC.

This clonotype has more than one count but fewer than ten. CDR3 DNA sequence: TGCAGTGCTAGAGTACCGGGACAGGGAAATTCACCCCTCCACTTT. Protein product: CSARVPGQGNSPLHF. The rearrangement links TRBV20-1 to TRBJ1-6; 9 bases fit TRBD1. The germline V gene encodes CDR1 DFQATT and CDR2 SNEGSKA (reference sequence). Trimming at V came to 1 base and at J to 7 bases, leaving 5 bases not matched to a gene. This CDR3 region has 15 residues.

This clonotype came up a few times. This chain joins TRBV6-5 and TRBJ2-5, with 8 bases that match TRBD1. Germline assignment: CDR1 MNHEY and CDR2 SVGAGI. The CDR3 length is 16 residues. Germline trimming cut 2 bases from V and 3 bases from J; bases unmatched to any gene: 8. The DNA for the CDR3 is TGTGCCAGCAGTTACCAGGACAGGGTCGCCGAAGAGACCCAGTACTTC. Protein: CASSYQDRVAEETQYF.

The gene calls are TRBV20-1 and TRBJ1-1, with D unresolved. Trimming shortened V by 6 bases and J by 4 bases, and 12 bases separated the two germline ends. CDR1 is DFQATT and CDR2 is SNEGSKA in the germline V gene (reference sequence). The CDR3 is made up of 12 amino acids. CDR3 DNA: TGCAGTGCGAGGCCGGGAACCACTGAAGCTTTCTTT. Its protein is CSARPGTTEAFF.

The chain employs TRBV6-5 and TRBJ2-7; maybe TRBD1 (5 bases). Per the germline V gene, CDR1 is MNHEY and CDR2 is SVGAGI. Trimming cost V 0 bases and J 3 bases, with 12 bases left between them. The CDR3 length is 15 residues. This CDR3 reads CASSYSRQGYYEQYF. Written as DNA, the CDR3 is TGTGCCAGCAGTTACTCGAGGCAGGGATACTACGAGCAGTACTTC.

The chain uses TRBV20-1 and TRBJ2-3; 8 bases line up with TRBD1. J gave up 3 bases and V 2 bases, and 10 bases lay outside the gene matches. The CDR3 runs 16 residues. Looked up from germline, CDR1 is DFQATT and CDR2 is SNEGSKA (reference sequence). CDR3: CSARPNQGAGTDTQYF. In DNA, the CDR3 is TGCAGTGCTAGACCAAACCAGGGGGCGGGAACAGATACGCAGTATTTT.

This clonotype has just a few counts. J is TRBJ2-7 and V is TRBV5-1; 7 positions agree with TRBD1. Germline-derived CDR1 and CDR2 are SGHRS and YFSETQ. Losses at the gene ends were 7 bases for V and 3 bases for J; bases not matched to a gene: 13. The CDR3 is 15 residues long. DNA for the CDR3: TGCGCCAGCTCCCCCGACAGGGATCGGTTCTACGAGCAGTACGTC. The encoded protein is CASSPDRDRFYEQYV.

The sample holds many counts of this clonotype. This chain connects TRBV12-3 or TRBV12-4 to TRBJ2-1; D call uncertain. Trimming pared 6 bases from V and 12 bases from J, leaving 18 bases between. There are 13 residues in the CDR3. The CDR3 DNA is TGTGCCAGCAGCCGCTCTGATCTAATCGGGCAGTTCTTC. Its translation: CASSRSDLIGQFF.

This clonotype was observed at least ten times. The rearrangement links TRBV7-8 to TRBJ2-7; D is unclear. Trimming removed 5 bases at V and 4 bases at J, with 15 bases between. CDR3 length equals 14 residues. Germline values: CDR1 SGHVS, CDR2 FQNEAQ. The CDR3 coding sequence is TGTGCCAGCAGCCCCAGCCGGTTTCTTTACGAGCAGTACGTC. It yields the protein CASSPSRFLYEQYV.

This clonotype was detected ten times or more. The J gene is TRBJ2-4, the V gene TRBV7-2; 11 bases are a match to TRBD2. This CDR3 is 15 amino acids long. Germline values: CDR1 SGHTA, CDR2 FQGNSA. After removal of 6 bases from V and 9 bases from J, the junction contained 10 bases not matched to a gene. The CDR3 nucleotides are TGTGCCAGCAGAATTAGCGGGGGGGCGCTCGGCATTCAGTACTTC. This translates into CASRISGGALGIQYF.

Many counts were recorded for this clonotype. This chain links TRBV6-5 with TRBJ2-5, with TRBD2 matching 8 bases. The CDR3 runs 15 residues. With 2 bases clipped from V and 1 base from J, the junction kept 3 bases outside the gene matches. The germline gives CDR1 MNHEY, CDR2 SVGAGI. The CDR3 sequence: CASSYPTSGQETQYF. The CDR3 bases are TGTGCCAGCAGTTACCCTACTAGCGGCCAAGAGACCCAGTACTTC.

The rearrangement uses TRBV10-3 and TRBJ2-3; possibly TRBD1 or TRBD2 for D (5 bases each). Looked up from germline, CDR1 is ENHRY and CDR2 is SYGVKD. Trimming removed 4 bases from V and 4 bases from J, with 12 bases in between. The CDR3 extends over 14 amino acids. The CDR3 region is CAISVLGPADTQYF. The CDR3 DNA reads TGTGCCATCAGTGTCCTGGGACCGGCAGATACGCAGTATTTT.

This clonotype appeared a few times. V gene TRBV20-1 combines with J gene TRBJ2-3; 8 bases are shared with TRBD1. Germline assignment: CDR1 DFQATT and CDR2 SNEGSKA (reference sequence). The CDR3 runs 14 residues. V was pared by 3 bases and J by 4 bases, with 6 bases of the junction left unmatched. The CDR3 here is CSARKDRDADTQYF. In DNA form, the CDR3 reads TGCAGTGCTAGGAAGGACAGGGATGCAGATACGCAGTATTTT.

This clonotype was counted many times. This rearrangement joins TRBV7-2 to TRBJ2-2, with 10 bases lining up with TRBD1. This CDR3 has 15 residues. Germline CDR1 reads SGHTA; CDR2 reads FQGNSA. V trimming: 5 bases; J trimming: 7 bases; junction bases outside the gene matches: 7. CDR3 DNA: TGTGCCAGCAGCCCTGACAGGGGGCGAAACGGGGAGCTGTTTTTT. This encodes CASSPDRGRNGELFF.

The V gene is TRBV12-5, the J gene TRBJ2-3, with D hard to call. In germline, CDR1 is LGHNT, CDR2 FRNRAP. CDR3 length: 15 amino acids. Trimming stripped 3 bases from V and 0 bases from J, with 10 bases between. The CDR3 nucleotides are TGTGCTAGTGGTTTTGGTGTTTCCAGCACAGATACGCAGTATTTT. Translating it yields CASGFGVSSTDTQYF.

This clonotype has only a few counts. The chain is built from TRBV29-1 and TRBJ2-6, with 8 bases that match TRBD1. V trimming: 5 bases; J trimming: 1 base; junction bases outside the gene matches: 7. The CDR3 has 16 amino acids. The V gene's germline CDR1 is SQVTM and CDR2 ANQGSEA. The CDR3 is CSVRGQVGSGANVLTF. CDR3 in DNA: TGCAGCGTTAGGGGACAGGTGGGGTCTGGGGCCAACGTCCTGACTTTC.

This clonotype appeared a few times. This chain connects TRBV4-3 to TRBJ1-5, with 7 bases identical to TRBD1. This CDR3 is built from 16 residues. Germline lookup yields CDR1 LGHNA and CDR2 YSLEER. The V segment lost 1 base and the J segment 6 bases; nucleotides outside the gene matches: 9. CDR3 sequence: CASSQGQGGGLQPQHF. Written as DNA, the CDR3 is TGCGCCAGCAGCCAAGGACAGGGCGGGGGGCTTCAGCCCCAGCATTTT.

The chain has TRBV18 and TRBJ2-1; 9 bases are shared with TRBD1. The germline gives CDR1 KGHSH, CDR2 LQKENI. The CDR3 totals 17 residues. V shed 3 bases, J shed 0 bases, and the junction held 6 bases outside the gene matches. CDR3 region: CASSPRGQGSSYNEQFF. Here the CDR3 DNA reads TGTGCCAGCTCACCCCGAGGACAGGGGAGCTCCTACAATGAGCAGTTCTTC.